The 4 T cell receptor beta chains below come from one sample, sequenced in a study of cytomegalovirus exposure and HLA in healthy donors. The study ran its PCR with 60 Vbeta and 13 Jbeta primers. Clones were read by immunoSEQ multiplex PCR, and TCRdb kept only the in-frame ones, dropping some. The sample contains over 150,000 clones, roughly four fifths of which appear only once. The sample taken for sequencing was PBMCs. These receptors were obtained from a male donor in good health and CMV-seronegative.

This clone was seen many times. The CDR3 nucleotides read TGTGCCAGCAGTTACCAGGGGGGAGCGGGCGAGCAGTACTTC. Encoded protein: CASSYQGGAGEQYF. The genes are TRBV6-5 and TRBJ2-7; D possibly corresponds to TRBD1 (7 bases). Germline values: CDR1 MNHEY, CDR2 SVGAGI. Trimming took 2 bases from V and 6 from J, leaving 14 bases between them. The CDR3 has 14 residues.

The J gene is TRBJ2-7, the V gene TRBV6-5; a weak D match, TRBD1 (6 bases). Trimming removed 0 bases from V and 3 bases from J, with 12 bases in between. Per the germline V gene, CDR1 is MNHEY and CDR2 is SVGAGI. This CDR3 comprises 15 residues. The CDR3: CASSYSNRANYEQYF. DNA of the CDR3: TGTGCCAGCAGTTACTCGAACAGGGCTAACTACGAGCAGTACTTC.

This clone was found a few times. V is TRBV6-1 and J is TRBJ2-4; TRBD1 matches at 8 bases. Germline lookup yields CDR1 MNHNS and CDR2 SASEGT. The V and J ends lost 6 bases and 6 bases, in that order; junction bases with no gene match: 10. CDR3 length: 15 residues. As DNA, the CDR3 is TGTGCCAGCAGCGACGTCGGACAGGGTCGAAACATTCAGTACTTC. As protein: CASSDVGQGRNIQYF.

This chain joins TRBV4-1 and TRBJ2-1; 12 nucleotides line up with TRBD2. The CDR3 is 19 residues long. Germline values: CDR1 MGHRA, CDR2 YSYEKL. Trimming cost V 4 bases and J 8 bases; bases outside gene matches: 18. CDR3: CASSRRSARGLAGGDEQFF. CDR3 nucleotide sequence: TGCGCCAGCAGCCGTCGATCAGCTCGCGGGCTAGCGGGAGGGGATGAGCAGTTCTTC.